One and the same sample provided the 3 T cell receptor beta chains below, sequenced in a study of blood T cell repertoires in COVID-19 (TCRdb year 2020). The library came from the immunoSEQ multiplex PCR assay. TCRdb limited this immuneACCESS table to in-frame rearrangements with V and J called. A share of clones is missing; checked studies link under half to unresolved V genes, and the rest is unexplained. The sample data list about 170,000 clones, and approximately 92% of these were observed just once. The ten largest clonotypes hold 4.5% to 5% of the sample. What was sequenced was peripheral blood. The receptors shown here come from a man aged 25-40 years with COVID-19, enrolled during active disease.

CDR3 sequence: CARRASGANVLTF. The CDR3 DNA reads TGTGCCAGGAGGGCGTCTGGGGCCAACGTCCTGACTTTC. The rearrangement links TRBV2 to TRBJ2-6, with D tentatively TRBD2 (5 bases). CDR3 size: 13 residues. Trimming took 9 bases from V and 1 from J, leaving 7 bases between them. Germline-derived CDR1 and CDR2 are SNHLY and FYNNEI.

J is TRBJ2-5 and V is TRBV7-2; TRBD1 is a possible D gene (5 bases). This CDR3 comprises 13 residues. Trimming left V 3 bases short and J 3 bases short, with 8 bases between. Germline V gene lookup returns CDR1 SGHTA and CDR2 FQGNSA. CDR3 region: CASSFQGKETQYF. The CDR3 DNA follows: TGTGCCAGCAGCTTCCAGGGAAAAGAGACCCAGTACTTC.

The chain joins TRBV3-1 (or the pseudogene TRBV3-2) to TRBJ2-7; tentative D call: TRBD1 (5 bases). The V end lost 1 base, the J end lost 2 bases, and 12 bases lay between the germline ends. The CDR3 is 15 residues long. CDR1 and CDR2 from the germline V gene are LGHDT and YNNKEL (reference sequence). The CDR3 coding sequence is TGTGCCAGCAGCCAAGGGGGCCCGAAACCCTACGAGCAGTACTTC. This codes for CASSQGGPKPYEQYF.